This T cell receptor (beta chain) is drawn from a study of shared clonotypes between healthy human individuals. Whole-study results and caveats: Donor scarcity curtailed the genetic and exposure-history diversity represented herein. Larger estimated richness was generally seen in naive subsets than in memory subsets.

In this sample, this clone turned up once. Its antigen is not known. The CDR3 length is 18 residues. Trimming took off 3 bases at V and 3 bases at J, with 21 bases between the two ends. CDR1 is WSHSY and CDR2 is SAAADI in the germline V gene. Healthy and HIV-negative, the adult donors had no recent acute infections or vaccinations. DNA at around 190 ng, 30,000 or so T cell genomes, went into sorted-subset replicate PCRs. Assay: immunoSEQ multiplex PCR; the TCRdb copy retains only in-frame clones and omits some. The table lists 2 million to 2.5 million clones, under 97% of them singletons. The material sequenced was naive CD4+ T cells sorted from blood. Indicated subset: CD45RA+ positively selected. The TCR was taken from a young man in good health. The genes are TRBV10-2 and TRBJ2-4; maybe TRBD2 (6 bases). As DNA, the CDR3 is TGCGCCAGCAGTGACCCTTTAGGGAGGCCCACCCTCAAAAACATTCAGTACTTC. Residues: CASSDPLGRPTLKNIQYF.